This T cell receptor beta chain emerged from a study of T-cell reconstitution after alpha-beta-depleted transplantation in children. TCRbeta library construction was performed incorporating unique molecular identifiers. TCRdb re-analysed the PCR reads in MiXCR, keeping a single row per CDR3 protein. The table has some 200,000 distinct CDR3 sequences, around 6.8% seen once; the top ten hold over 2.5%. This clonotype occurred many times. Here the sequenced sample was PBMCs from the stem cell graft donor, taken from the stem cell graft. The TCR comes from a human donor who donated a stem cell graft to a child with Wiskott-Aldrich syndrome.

The CDR3 loop is CASSTGDEQYF. CDR3 in DNA: TGTGCCAGCAGTACAGGGGACGAGCAGTACTTC. J is TRBJ2-7 and V is TRBV12-3 or TRBV12-4, with TRBD1 matching over 7 bases. V lost 5 bases, J lost 5 bases, and 0 bases stayed unmatched. CDR3 length: 11 residues.